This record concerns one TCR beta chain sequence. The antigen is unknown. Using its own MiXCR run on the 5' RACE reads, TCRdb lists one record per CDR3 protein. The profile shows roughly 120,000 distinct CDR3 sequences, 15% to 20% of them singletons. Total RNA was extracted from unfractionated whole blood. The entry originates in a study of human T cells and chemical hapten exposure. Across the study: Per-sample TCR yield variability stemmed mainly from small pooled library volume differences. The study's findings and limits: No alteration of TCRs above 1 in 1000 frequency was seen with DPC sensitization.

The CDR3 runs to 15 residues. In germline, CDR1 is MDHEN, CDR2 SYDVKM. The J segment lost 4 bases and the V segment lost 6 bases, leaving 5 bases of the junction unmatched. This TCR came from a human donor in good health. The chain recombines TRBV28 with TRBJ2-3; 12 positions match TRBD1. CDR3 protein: CASRTGTGGADTQYF. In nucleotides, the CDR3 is TGTGCCAGCAGAACCGGGACAGGGGGCGCAGATACGCAGTATTTT.